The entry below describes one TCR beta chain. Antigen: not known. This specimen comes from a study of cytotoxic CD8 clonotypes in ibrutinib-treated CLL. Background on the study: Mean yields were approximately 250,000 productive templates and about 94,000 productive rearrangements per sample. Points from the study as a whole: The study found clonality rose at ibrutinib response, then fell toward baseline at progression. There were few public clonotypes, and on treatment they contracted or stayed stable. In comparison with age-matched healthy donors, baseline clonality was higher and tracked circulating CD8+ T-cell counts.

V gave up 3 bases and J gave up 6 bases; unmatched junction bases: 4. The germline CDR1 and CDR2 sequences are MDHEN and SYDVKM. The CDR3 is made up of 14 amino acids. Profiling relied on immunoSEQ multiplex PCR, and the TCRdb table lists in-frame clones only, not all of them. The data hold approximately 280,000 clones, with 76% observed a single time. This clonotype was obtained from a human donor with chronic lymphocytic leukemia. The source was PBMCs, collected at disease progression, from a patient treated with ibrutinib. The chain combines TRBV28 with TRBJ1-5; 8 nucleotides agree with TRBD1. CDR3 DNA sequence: TGTGCCAGCAGTTTCAGGGGGCAGAGTCAGCCCCAGCATTTT. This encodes CASSFRGQSQPQHF.